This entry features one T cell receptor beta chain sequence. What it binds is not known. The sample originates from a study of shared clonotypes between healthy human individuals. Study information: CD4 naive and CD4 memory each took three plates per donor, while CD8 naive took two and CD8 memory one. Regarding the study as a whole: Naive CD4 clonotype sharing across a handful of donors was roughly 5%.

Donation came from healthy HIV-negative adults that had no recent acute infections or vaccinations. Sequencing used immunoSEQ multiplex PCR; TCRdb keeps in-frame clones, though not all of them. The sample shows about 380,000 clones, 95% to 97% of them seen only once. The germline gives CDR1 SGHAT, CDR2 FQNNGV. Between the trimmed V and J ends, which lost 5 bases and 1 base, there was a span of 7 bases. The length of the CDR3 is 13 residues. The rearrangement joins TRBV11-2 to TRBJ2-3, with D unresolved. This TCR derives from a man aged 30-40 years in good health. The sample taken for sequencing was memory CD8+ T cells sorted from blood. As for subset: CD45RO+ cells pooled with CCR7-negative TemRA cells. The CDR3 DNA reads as TGTGCCAGCAGCCACCCGGGCACAGATACGCAGTATTTT. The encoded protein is CASSHPGTDTQYF.